This record covers a single TCR beta chain. Its antigen is as yet unknown. The data stem from a study of Ad26.COV2.S vaccination and SARS-CoV-2 variants. Study in general: Donor was in the COV1001 Ad26.COV2.S trial arm. The vaccine Ad26.COV2.S was put into the muscle once, or twice with 56 days between.

The CDR3 consists of 14 residues. V lost 5 bases to trimming and J lost 4 bases; unmatched junction nucleotides: 5. CDR1 LNHNV and CDR2 YYDKDF come from the germline V gene (reference sequence). Sequencing was performed with immunoSEQ multiplex PCR; in TCRdb, only in-frame clones are kept and a portion is missing. Found here are about 350,000 clones, around 89% of them singletons; the top ten hold roughly 5%. The treatment here: some 19 received Ad26.COV2.S at low or high dose, single or two shots; about 5 received placebo; per-sample allocation not given. The investigators took samples on day 63 after the first vaccine or placebo injection. General study results and limits: Spike-specific TCR breadth ran higher among vaccine recipients than placebo recipients. Vaccine recipients and placebo recipients showed similar non-spike TCR breadth.

This chain joins TRBV15 and TRBJ1-2, with TRBD1 matching 9 bases. The receptor's source is a person between 18 and 59 years old who received the Ad26.COV2.S COVID-19 vaccine or a placebo. The source material was peripheral blood, sampled in a trial of Ad26.COV2.S vaccine versus placebo. CDR3 sequence reads: CATSGDRVGYGYTF. In DNA form, the CDR3 reads TGTGCCACCAGCGGGGACAGGGTTGGCTATGGCTACACCTTC.